This TCR beta chain emerged from a study of cytomegalovirus exposure and HLA in healthy donors. The germline CDR1 and CDR2 sequences are GTSNPN and SVGIG (reference sequence). With 5 bases clipped from V and 4 bases from J, the junction kept 7 bases outside the gene matches. The CDR3 length is 15 residues. Broader study findings: As was reported, the HLA-A and HLA-B alleles of most subjects were accurately predicted from TCR beta sequences. TCR beta sequences numbering 15,000 to 20,000 were associated with HLA alleles at 0.05 false discovery rate in a later analysis.

On this clone: What it binds is not known.

Researchers ran the PCR with 60 Vbeta and 13 Jbeta primers. Method: immunoSEQ multiplex PCR; TCRdb's copy keeps in-frame clones and lacks some. The sample yields about 180,000 clones, roughly 80% seen once. The receptor comes from a man in his thirties or forties in good health and CMV-seronegative. Material: PBMCs. The rearrangement uses TRBV30 and TRBJ2-1; 11 positions match TRBD2. The CDR3 region has the DNA TGTGCCTGGGACCTGGGGACTAGCGGTTACAATGAGCAGTTCTTC. It encodes CAWDLGTSGYNEQFF.